This TCR beta chain was identified in a study of control samples from healthy donors and cancer patients. The V end was cut by 4 bases, the J end by 10 bases, with 13 bases between. CDR3 length: 13 residues. The repertoire was sequenced with immunoSEQ multiplex PCR; TCRdb's copy has only in-frame clones and lacks some. This table lists 150,000 to 200,000 clones. The source of this sequence is a woman aged 25 to 45 in good health. The specimen was blood. The chain combines TRBV12-3 or TRBV12-4 with TRBJ1-4; D is perhaps TRBD1 (6 bases). The CDR3 is CASSSTLQGKLFF. The CDR3 coding sequence is TGTGCCAGCAGTTCCACACTACAGGGAAAACTGTTTTTT.